Below, one T cell receptor beta chain is given with its context. This record belongs to a study of PD-1 blockade in classical Hodgkin lymphoma. Stated time point: newly diagnosed, previously untreated cHL patient sample. Assay used: immunoSEQ multiplex PCR; TCRdb lists only in-frame clones, some missing. The sample includes 70,000 or so clones, 93% of them seen just once. This CDR3 region has 14 residues. In germline, CDR1 is SEHNR, CDR2 FQNEAQ (reference sequence). V was trimmed by 2 bases and J by 13 bases, leaving 17 bases between them. J is TRBJ2-2 and V is TRBV7-9; D is ambiguous. Material for sequencing was peripheral blood mononuclear cells (PBMCs). The sequence came from a human donor with classical Hodgkin lymphoma. CDR3 coding DNA: TGTGCCAGCAGCTTACCACTCACCGGGTCGGGGCTGTTTTTT. It specifies CASSLPLTGSGLFF.